This T cell receptor (beta chain) was documented in a study of T cell responses to AZD1222 COVID-19 vaccine. Whole-study findings and limits: Clonal diversity was possibly underestimated, and white British individuals and females predominated among donors. Among vaccine-associated CD4 TCRs, coverage spanned spike, with dominance at 160-218 and 743-854. Unmutated variant regions are reportedly targeted by nearly half of spike-specific TCRs.

Concerning this clone itself: Its antigen is not known.

The assay was immunoSEQ multiplex PCR, and TCRdb's table has in-frame clones only and misses some. The sample comprises under 200,000 clones, approximately 92% of which are singletons, and less than 4.5% rests with the top ten. The trim removed 4 bases at V and 9 bases at J, leaving 16 bases unmatched. Germline values: CDR1 SGHTA, CDR2 FQGNSA. This CDR3 is built from 19 residues. Material: peripheral blood, obtained 28 days after the second dose of the MenACWY control vaccine. The chain couples TRBV7-2 to TRBJ2-3, with 16 bases matching TRBD2. This sequence was found in an adult who received the MenACWY meningococcal vaccine as a control. The CDR3 region has the DNA TGTGCCAGCAGCTGGGGACTAGCGGGAGGGGGTCGGGGCACAGGGACGCAGTATTTT. It yields the protein CASSWGLAGGGRGTGTQYF.